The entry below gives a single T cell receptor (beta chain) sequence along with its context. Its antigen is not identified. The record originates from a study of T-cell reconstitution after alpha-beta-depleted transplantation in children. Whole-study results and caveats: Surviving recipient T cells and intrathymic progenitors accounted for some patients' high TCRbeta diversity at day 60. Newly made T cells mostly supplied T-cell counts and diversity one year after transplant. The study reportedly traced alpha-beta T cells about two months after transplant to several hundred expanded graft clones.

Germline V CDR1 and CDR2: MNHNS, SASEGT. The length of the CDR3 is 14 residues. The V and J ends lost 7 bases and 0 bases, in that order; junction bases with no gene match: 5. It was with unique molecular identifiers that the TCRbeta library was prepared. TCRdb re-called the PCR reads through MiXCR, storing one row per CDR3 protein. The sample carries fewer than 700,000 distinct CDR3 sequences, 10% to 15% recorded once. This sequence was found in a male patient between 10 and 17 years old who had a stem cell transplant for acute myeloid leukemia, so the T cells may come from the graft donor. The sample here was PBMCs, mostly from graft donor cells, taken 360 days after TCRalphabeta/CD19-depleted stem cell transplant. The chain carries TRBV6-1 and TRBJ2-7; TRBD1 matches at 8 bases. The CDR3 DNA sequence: TGTGCCAGCAAAGAGGACAGGGCCTCCTACGAGCAGTACTTC. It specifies CASKEDRASYEQYF.